The 23 T cell receptor beta chains given below trace back to one sample, sequenced in a study of blood T cell repertoires in COVID-19. Sequencing used immunoSEQ multiplex PCR; TCRdb keeps in-frame clones, though not all of them. This table has approximately 120,000 clones, around 90% appearing once. Sequencing input: peripheral blood. These receptors all stem from a human donor in a cohort sampled during active COVID-19.

CDR3 coding DNA: TGCGCCAGCAGCGGGACAGGGGACTCACCCCTCCACTTT. Translation: CASSGTGDSPLHF. This chain links TRBV5-1 with TRBJ1-6; 10 bases are a match to TRBD1. The CDR3 runs to 13 residues. The V segment lost 4 bases and the J segment 10 bases; nucleotides outside the gene matches: 2. CDR1 and CDR2 (germline): SGHRS, YFSETQ.

The rearrangement uses TRBV6-5 and TRBJ1-2, with a possible D match to TRBD1 (6 bases). V lost 6 bases and J lost 7, with 21 bases in between. Germline lookup yields CDR1 MNHEY and CDR2 SVGAGI. This CDR3 contains 15 residues. This CDR3 is CASSTSKGQLRGYTF. Here the CDR3 DNA reads TGTGCCAGCAGCACATCCAAAGGACAGTTGCGTGGCTACACCTTC.

The rearrangement links TRBV9 to TRBJ2-3, with D perhaps TRBD1 (6 bases). Trimming left V 0 bases short and J 8 bases short, with 25 bases between. The CDR3 sequence is 18 residues long. CDR1 is SGDLS and CDR2 is YYNGEE in the germline V gene. In DNA form, the CDR3 reads TGTGCCAGCAGCGTAGCTCATTTTTCCGCAGGGGTCAAGGGTACGCAGTATTTT. The encoded protein is CASSVAHFSAGVKGTQYF. The variable domain in full, completed from reference TRBV9 and TRBJ2-3, reads DSGVTQTPKHLITATGQRVTLRCSPRSGDLSVYWYQQSLDQGLQFLIQYYNGEERAKGNILERFSAQQFPDLHSELNLSSLELGDSALYFCASSVAHFSAGVKGTQYFGPGTRLTVL.

The gene calls are TRBV11-3 and TRBJ1-2; 7 bases line up with TRBD1. After removal of 6 bases from V and 7 bases from J, the junction contained 11 bases not matched to a gene. The CDR3 runs to 14 residues. CDR1 is SGHNT, CDR2 YENEEA, per germline. CDR3 sequence (DNA): TGTGCCAGCAGAAATACAGGGGAGTCGCGTGGCTACACCTTC. This sequence encodes CASRNTGESRGYTF. Filled out from reference TRBV11-3 and TRBJ1-2, the complete variable domain reads EAGVVQSPRYKIIEKKQPVAFWCNPISGHNTLYWYLQNLGQGPELLIRYENEEAVDDSQLPKDRFSAERLKGVDSTLKIQPAELGDSAVYLCASRNTGESRGYTFGSGTRLTVV.

V and J are TRBV4-1 and TRBJ1-3, with 7 bases aligning to TRBD1. Germline trimming cut 1 base from V and 1 base from J; bases unmatched to any gene: 4. In germline, CDR1 is MGHRA, CDR2 YSYEKL. This CDR3 region has 16 residues. This CDR3 is CASSQVRDRSGNTIYF. DNA of the CDR3: TGCGCCAGCAGCCAAGTCCGGGACAGATCTGGAAACACCATATATTTT.

This chain connects TRBV7-8 to TRBJ1-4, with a possible D match to TRBD1 (5 bases). Deletions cut 2 bases from V and 0 bases from J, with 7 bases between. The V gene's germline CDR1 is SGHVS and CDR2 FQNEAQ. The CDR3 is 15 amino acids. CDR3 sequence (DNA): TGTGCCAGCAGCTTACGACAGTCAACTAATGAAAAACTGTTTTTT. This translates into CASSLRQSTNEKLFF.

CDR3 loop: CASSEPIRDRAPSSTDTQYF. CDR3 sequence (DNA): TGTGCCAGCAGCGAGCCCATCAGGGACAGGGCCCCCTCTAGCACAGATACGCAGTATTTT. This chain joins TRBV9 and TRBJ2-3, with 9 bases fitting TRBD1. Germline trimming cut 3 bases from V and 0 bases from J; bases unmatched to any gene: 17. The CDR3 is made up of 20 amino acids. Germline CDR1 and CDR2: SGDLS and YYNGEE.

The chain uses TRBV4-2 and TRBJ2-7; 8 bases map to TRBD2. With V trimmed by 1 base and J by 6 bases, 5 bases remained unmatched. Germline V CDR1 and CDR2: LGHNA, YNFKEQ. The CDR3 covers 14 residues. The CDR3 sequence: CASSQGGLAGEQYF. The DNA of the CDR3 is TGTGCCAGCAGCCAAGGGGGTCTAGCGGGCGAGCAGTACTTC.

The chain employs TRBV14 and TRBJ1-1, with D tentatively TRBD1 (5 bases). The CDR3 contains 13 residues. The germline V gene has CDR1 SGHDN and CDR2 FVKESK. Between the trimmed V and J ends, which lost 4 bases and 9 bases, there was a span of 15 bases. CDR3 nucleotide sequence: TGTGCCAGCAGCCCCAGGACATTCATAAAAGCTTTCTTT. As protein: CASSPRTFIKAFF.

The rearrangement links TRBV7-6 to TRBJ1-5; D is uncertain. The CDR3 is 15 residues long. V lost 3 bases, J lost 6 bases, and 15 bases lay in between. Germline assignment: CDR1 SGHVS and CDR2 FNYEAQ. CDR3 nucleotide sequence: TGTGCCAGCAGCTTGTCGGACTCCAGCTCTCAGCCCCAGCATTTT. It is translated as CASSLSDSSSQPQHF.

The chain joins TRBV12-3 or TRBV12-4 to TRBJ2-5; the D gene is possibly TRBD1 (7 bases). This CDR3 region has 11 residues. Trimming removed 6 bases from V and 13 bases from J, with 15 bases in between. DNA for the CDR3: TGTGCCAGCAGCGCCCCCAGGGGGGTGTACTTC. This sequence encodes CASSAPRGVYF.

This clone appeared a single time. The chain combines TRBV5-4 with TRBJ2-3; 12 nucleotides match TRBD2. The CDR3 length is 20 residues. V lost 6 bases and J lost 0; bases outside the gene matches: 17. Germline V gives CDR1 SGHNT, CDR2 YYREEE (reference sequence). CDR3 protein: CASTGRGGLAGTSSTDTQYF. CDR3 nucleotide sequence: TGTGCCAGCACCGGTCGGGGGGGACTAGCGGGTACCTCTAGCACAGATACGCAGTATTTT.

V gene TRBV5-1 combines with J gene TRBJ2-5, with 11 nucleotides matching TRBD1. Per the germline V gene, CDR1 is SGHRS and CDR2 is YFSETQ. V lost 3 bases, J lost 4 bases, and 2 bases stayed unmatched. This CDR3 has 14 amino acids. CDR3 nucleotides: TGCGCCAGCAGCTACGGGACAGGGGGAGAGACCCAGTACTTC. It encodes CASSYGTGGETQYF. Full variable domain (rest looked up from reference TRBV5-1 and TRBJ2-5): KAGVTQTPRYLIKTRGQQVTLSCSPISGHRSVSWYQQTPGQGLQFLFEYFSETQRNKGNFPGRFSGRQFSNSRSEMNVSTLELGDSALYLCASSYGTGGETQYFGPGTRLLVL.

The chain uses TRBV3-1 (or the pseudogene TRBV3-2) and TRBJ2-1, with TRBD2 as a possible D gene (6 bases). Trimming removed 4 bases from V and 8 bases from J, with 15 bases in between. The CDR3 runs to 14 residues. Germline V lookup: CDR1 LGHDT, CDR2 YNNKEL (reference sequence). The CDR3 is CASSRGLTGDEQFF. CDR3 DNA: TGTGCCAGCAGCCGGGGACTCACGGGGGATGAGCAGTTCTTC.

This chain links TRBV9 with TRBJ2-7; 7 bases are a match to TRBD2. V lost 4 bases and J lost 6; bases outside the gene matches: 10. Germline assignment: CDR1 SGDLS and CDR2 YYNGEE. The CDR3 consists of 14 residues. The CDR3 reads CASSTSSGSGEQYF. In DNA form, the CDR3 reads TGTGCCAGCAGCACATCTAGCGGTTCCGGCGAGCAGTACTTC. Supplemented by reference TRBV9 and TRBJ2-7, the full variable domain reads DSGVTQTPKHLITATGQRVTLRCSPRSGDLSVYWYQQSLDQGLQFLIQYYNGEERAKGNILERFSAQQFPDLHSELNLSSLELGDSALYFCASSTSSGSGEQYFGPGTRLTVT.

This chain links TRBV10-3 with TRBJ1-5; unclear D gene. The germline CDR1 and CDR2 sequences are ENHRY and SYGVKD. V was pared by 10 bases and J by 0 bases, with 13 bases between. The CDR3 runs to 14 residues. DNA of the CDR3: TGTGCCACCACCCCCTCTAGTAGCAATCAGCCCCAGCATTTT. This sequence encodes CATTPSSSNQPQHF.

The chain couples TRBV10-3 to TRBJ1-4, with 10 nucleotides matching TRBD1. J lost 5 bases, V lost 10 bases, and 13 bases had no gene match. Germline-derived CDR1 and CDR2 are ENHRY and SYGVKD. This CDR3 region has 16 residues. Here the CDR3 DNA reads TGTGCCACCGGGACAGGGGAAAACTCTAGGAATGAAAAACTGTTTTTT. Protein product: CATGTGENSRNEKLFF.

The V and J genes are TRBV5-1 and TRBJ1-2; 7 nucleotides agree with TRBD1. Germline assignment: CDR1 SGHRS and CDR2 YFSETQ. The V gene end was trimmed by 4 bases and the J gene end by 2 bases; junction bases not matched to a gene: 2. The CDR3 totals 13 residues. The DNA for the CDR3 is TGCGCCAGCAGCGGGGGACAGAACTATGGCTACACCTTC. Translated: CASSGGQNYGYTF.

This chain joins TRBV10-3 and TRBJ2-2; weak D call: TRBD1 (6 bases). Germline CDR1 reads ENHRY; CDR2 reads SYGVKD. CDR3 length: 16 residues. The V end was cut by 2 bases, the J end by 3 bases, with 13 bases between. CDR3: CAISEGGRGDTGELFF. The CDR3 DNA reads TGTGCCATCAGTGAGGGAGGCAGGGGAGACACCGGGGAGCTGTTTTTT.

This chain connects TRBV6-5 to TRBJ2-3; D is uncertain. V was cut by 7 bases and J by 1 base, with 6 bases left in between. The CDR3 runs 12 residues. Germline V gene sequence: CDR1 MNHEY, CDR2 SVGAGI. This CDR3 reads CASKAGTDTQYF. In DNA form, the CDR3 reads TGTGCCAGCAAGGCGGGCACAGATACGCAGTATTTT.

The chain uses TRBV4-3 and TRBJ1-6; D is unresolved. The CDR3 spans 15 residues. Germline lookup yields CDR1 LGHNA and CDR2 YSLEER. V shed 0 bases and J shed 7 bases, with 10 bases lying between them. The CDR3 nucleotides read TGCGCCAGCAGCCAAGATATGGCAGTAAATTCACCCCTCCACTTT. It codes for CASSQDMAVNSPLHF.

V is TRBV6-2 or TRBV6-3 and J is TRBJ2-2; 10 nucleotides agree with TRBD2. J gave up 4 bases and V 0 bases, and 8 bases lay outside the gene matches. The CDR3 contains 18 residues. The germline CDR1 and CDR2 sequences are MNHEY and SVGEGT. The CDR3 reads CASSYSSSGSPITGELFF. The CDR3, as DNA: TGTGCCAGCAGTTACTCCTCTAGCGGGAGCCCCATCACCGGGGAGCTGTTTTTT.

This rearrangement joins TRBV9 to TRBJ2-2; TRBD1 is a possible D gene (6 bases). The length of the CDR3 is 16 residues. Germline V lookup: CDR1 SGDLS, CDR2 YYNGEE. Deletions cut 0 bases from V and 7 bases from J, with 16 bases between. CDR3 coding DNA: TGTGCCAGCAGCGTAGTAAAAACAAGGGGGAACGGGGAGCTGTTTTTT. Its translation: CASSVVKTRGNGELFF.